A selection of T cell receptor beta chains follows, all from one sample in a study of resident and recirculating memory T cells in vitiligo. Clones were sequenced by immunoSEQ multiplex PCR, and TCRdb holds only the in-frame ones, with some missing. In the table there are tens of thousands of clones, roughly 90% of which are singletons. The sample taken for sequencing was blood. The receptor source for this set is a male donor with vitiligo. CDR3s leave out the opening cysteine and the closing phenylalanine or tryptophan. The order of the fields is clone size, V gene, CDR3 protein. Clone sizes are given selectively: once, few, many, or a class where the clone is expanded.

- TRBV30 AWSPGGWTGELF
- TRBV4-3 ASSQGLDILDAEAF
- TRBV7-9 ASSQSGQRYEQY
- TRBV5-1 ASSGLGVSDYGYT
- TRBV9 ASSVMDRGRLDYGYT
- TRBV9 ASSPYMPGQRSSTDTQY
- TRBV2 ASSQDREETQY
once TRBV6-5 ASSGQSNSPLH
- TRBV18 ASSPAGAGEQY
- TRBV7-9 ASSPGTGGHVDYNEQF
- TRBV10-3 AISGAGQSYT
- TRBV10-3 AISESGQGYSGNTIY
- TRBV7-9 ASSSGLAGGFFSYNEQF
once TRBV5-5 ASSLAPNTEAF
few TRBV29-1 SVVTQGDTEAF
- TRBV29-1 SVAVSSNQPQH
- TRBV28 ASSLGGGSSYEQY
- TRBV13 ASSLLYYNSPLH
- TRBV11-2 ASSLRGPTDEQF
- TRBV28 ASQGQGEKLF
- TRBV4-1 ASSQLGRTGARDSPLH
- TRBV11-2 ASSIDRGHTDTQY
- TRBV19 ASSPLGGGNTIY
- TRBV6-1 ASSEGLAGGWNTGELF
- TRBV7-8 ASSLQQGCYQPQH
- TRBV2 AFEGIDSYNEQF
- TRBV28 ASTTAGQGSYEQY
once TRBV9 ASSARQGPSSYNSPLH
- TRBV19 ASSGQHPYEQY
- TRBV5-4 ASSPPGSGGNTGELF
many TRBV29-1 SVRTGGSSEQY
once TRBV28 ASSSPSTVSYNSPLH
- TRBV5-4 ASSNGQIYNSPLH
- TRBV6-5 ASSPQGYITDTQY
- TRBV2 ASSPEVGGEQF
- TRBV19 ASSLTGNTEAF
once TRBV4-2 ASSQAGGPTDTQY
once TRBV29-1 SAEPTASGYT
- TRBV4-1 ASSQVGGTDEQF
- TRBV7-9 ASSTSGGGGNTIY
- TRBV6-1 ASSEQSVSYNSPLH
- TRBV9 ASSLGEAEQETQY
- TRBV7-9 ASSLDIWAYNEQF
- TRBV6-1 ASSETRVWYEQY
- TRBV9 ASSVAAGREAF
- TRBV6-5 ASSPTATGELF
once TRBV6-6 ASSPGSALLGEQY
- TRBV4-3 ASSQVLGSRGGQETQY
few TRBV7-9 ASSLADRGKYEQY